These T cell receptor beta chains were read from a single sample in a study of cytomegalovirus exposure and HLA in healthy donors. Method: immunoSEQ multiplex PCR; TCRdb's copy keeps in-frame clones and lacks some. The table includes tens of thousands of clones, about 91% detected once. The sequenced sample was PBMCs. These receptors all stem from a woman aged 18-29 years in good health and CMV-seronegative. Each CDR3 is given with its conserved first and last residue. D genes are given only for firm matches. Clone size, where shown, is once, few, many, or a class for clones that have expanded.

TGCGCCAGCTCCCCCCGGGAAAAAAGACTGTCCACCGGGGAGCTGTTTTTT | CASSPREKRLSTGELFF | NA | TRBJ2-2 | NA | TRBV5-1
TGTGCCATCAGTGAGGCTTACCTAGCGGGACTAAACAATGAGCAGTTCTTC | CAISEAYLAGLNNEQFF | NA | TRBJ2-1 | TRBD2 | TRBV10-3
TGTGCCAGCAGCCTCCGCCGGGGGCAAGAGACCCAGTACTTC | CASSLRRGQETQYF | NA | TRBJ2-5 | NA | TRBV6-5
TGTGCCAGCAGCTTACTCGCGAACACCGGGGAGCTGTTTTTT | CASSLLANTGELFF | NA | TRBJ2-2 | NA | TRBV7-9
TGCAGCGCAGGACAGGGGGCCGGGCAGCCCCAGCATTTT | CSAGQGAGQPQHF | NA | TRBJ1-5 | TRBD1 | TRBV29-1
TGTGCCACGACAGGGGTACAGGAGACCCAGTACTTC | CATTGVQETQYF | NA | TRBJ2-5 | TRBD1 | TRBV28
TGTGCCTGGAGTGCCCGTGGGACAGGGAGCCGGGAGCTGTTTTTT | CAWSARGTGSRELFF | NA | TRBJ2-2 | TRBD1 | TRBV30
TGTGCCAGCAGTGAGTTGTTGGGACAGAGTAATTCACCCCTCCACTTT | CASSELLGQSNSPLHF | NA | TRBJ1-6 | TRBD1 | TRBV6-1
TGTGCCATCAGTCCAGAGACAGGCCCCTACAATGAGCAGTTCTTC | CAISPETGPYNEQFF | NA | TRBJ2-1 | NA | TRBV10-3
TGTGCCAGCAGTAGCGGGGGAAAATACAATGAGCAGTTCTTC | CASSSGGKYNEQFF | NA | TRBJ2-1 | TRBD2 | TRBV6-5
TGTGCCAGCAGCCTTACAGGGACCACTGAAGCTTTCTTT | CASSLTGTTEAFF | NA | TRBJ1-1 | NA | TRBV2
TGTGCCAGCAGTACTTGGGCATTAGCGGGGGACCGAACCAATGAGCAGTTCTTC | CASSTWALAGDRTNEQFF | NA | TRBJ2-1 | TRBD2 | TRBV28
TGTGCCAGCGACAGGGCCTACGAGCAGTACTTC | CASDRAYEQYF | NA | TRBJ2-7 | TRBD1 | TRBV2
TGTGCCAGCAGTAAAACAGGGTTTCCCCTCGATTCACCCCTCCACTTT | CASSKTGFPLDSPLHF | NA | TRBJ1-6 | NA | TRBV9
TGTGCCAGCAGCTTGGGAGGCCTACACGGCGAGCAGTTCTTC | CASSLGGLHGEQFF | NA | TRBJ2-1 | NA | TRBV5-8
TGTGCCAGCTCACCACCGGTAACTGGGACTAACATTCAGTACTTC | CASSPPVTGTNIQYF | NA | TRBJ2-4 | NA | TRBV18
TGTGCCAGCAGTCCTAGCGGAGCGTTCACAGATACGCAGTATTTT | CASSPSGAFTDTQYF | NA | TRBJ2-3 | TRBD2 | TRBV6-5
TGTGCCACCAGCCCTTGGGACAGCCGAACCTACAATGAGCAGTTCTTC | CATSPWDSRTYNEQFF | NA | TRBJ2-1 | TRBD1 | TRBV15
TGCGCCAGCAGCTTGGGAGACAGCTACAATGAGCAGTTCTTC | CASSLGDSYNEQFF | NA | TRBJ2-1 | NA | TRBV5-1
TGTGCCATCAGACCGGGGGGCACTGAAGCTTTCTTT | CAIRPGGTEAFF | NA | TRBJ1-1 | NA | TRBV7-9
TGTGCCAGCAGCTTAACCCCGGGAAACACCATATATTTT | CASSLTPGNTIYF | NA | TRBJ1-3 | NA | TRBV7-3
TGTGCCTCTTCCACAGGGGATTCGCGGAATGGCTACACCTTC | CASSTGDSRNGYTF | NA | TRBJ1-2 | TRBD1 | TRBV6-1
TGTGCCACCATGCGCGGGGGACTCACAGATACGCAGTATTTT | CATMRGGLTDTQYF | once | TRBJ2-3 | TRBD2 | TRBV27
TGTGCCAGCAGCAGGGGGGGGACAGGGGGCTTTAATGAGCAGTTCTTC | CASSRGGTGGFNEQFF | NA | TRBJ2-1 | TRBD1 | TRBV5-8
TGTGCCTGGAGTGTGTCATTAGGGGATACTGAAGCTTTCTTT | CAWSVSLGDTEAFF | NA | TRBJ1-1 | NA | TRBV30
TGTGCCAGCAGTTACTCTAGGATAGGGAGCTATGGCTACACCTTC | CASSYSRIGSYGYTF | NA | TRBJ1-2 | NA | TRBV6-5
TGCAGTGCTAGAGATGTCGGTGAGCAGTTCTTC | CSARDVGEQFF | NA | TRBJ2-1 | NA | TRBV20-1